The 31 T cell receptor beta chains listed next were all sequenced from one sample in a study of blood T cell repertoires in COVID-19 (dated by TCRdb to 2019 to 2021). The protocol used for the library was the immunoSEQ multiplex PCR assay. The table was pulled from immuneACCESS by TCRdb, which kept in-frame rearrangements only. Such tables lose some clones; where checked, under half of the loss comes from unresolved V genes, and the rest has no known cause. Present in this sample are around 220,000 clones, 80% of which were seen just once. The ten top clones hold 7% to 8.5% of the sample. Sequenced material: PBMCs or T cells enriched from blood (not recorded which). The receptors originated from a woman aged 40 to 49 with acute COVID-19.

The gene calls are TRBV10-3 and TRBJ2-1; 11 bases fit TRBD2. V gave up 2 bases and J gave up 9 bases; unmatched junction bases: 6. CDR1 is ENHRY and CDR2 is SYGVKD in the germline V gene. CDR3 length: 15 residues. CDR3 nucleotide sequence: TGTGCCATCAGTGAGGGGCTAGCGGGGGGTTTTGAGCAGTTCTTC. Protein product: CAISEGLAGGFEQFF.

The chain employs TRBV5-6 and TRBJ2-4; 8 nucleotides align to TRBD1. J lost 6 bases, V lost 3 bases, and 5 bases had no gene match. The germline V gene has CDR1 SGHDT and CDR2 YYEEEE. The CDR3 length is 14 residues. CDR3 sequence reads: CASSSRQGSNIQYF. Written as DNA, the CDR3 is TGTGCCAGCAGCTCGAGACAGGGGTCAAACATTCAGTACTTC. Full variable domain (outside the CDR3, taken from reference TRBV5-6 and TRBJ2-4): DAGVTQSPTHLIKTRGQQVTLRCSPKSGHDTVSWYQQALGQGPQFIFQYYEEEERQRGNFPDRFSGHQFPNYSSELNVNALLLGDSALYLCASSSRQGSNIQYFGAGTRLSVL.

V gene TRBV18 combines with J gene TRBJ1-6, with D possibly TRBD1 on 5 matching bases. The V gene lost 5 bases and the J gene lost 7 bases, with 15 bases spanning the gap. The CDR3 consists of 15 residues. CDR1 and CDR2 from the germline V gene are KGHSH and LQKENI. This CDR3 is CASSGSGLSNSPLHF. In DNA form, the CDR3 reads TGTGCCAGCTCAGGATCGGGACTTTCAAATTCACCCCTCCACTTT. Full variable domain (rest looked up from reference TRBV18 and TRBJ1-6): NAGVMQNPRHLVRRRGQEARLRCSPMKGHSHVYWYRQLPEEGLKFMVYLQKENIIDESGMPKERFSAEFPKEGPSILRIQQVVRGDSAAYFCASSGSGLSNSPLHFGNGTRLTVT.

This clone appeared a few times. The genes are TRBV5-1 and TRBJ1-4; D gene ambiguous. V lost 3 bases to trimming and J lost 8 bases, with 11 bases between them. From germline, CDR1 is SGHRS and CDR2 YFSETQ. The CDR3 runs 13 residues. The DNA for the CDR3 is TGCGCCAGCAGCTCTTCCGGGGTCGAAAAACTGTTTTTT. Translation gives CASSSSGVEKLFF.

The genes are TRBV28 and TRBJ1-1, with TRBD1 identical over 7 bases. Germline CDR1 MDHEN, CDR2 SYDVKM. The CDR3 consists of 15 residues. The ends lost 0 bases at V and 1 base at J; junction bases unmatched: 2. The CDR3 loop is CASSLWGTENTEAFF. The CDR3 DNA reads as TGTGCCAGCAGTTTATGGGGGACAGAGAACACTGAAGCTTTCTTT.

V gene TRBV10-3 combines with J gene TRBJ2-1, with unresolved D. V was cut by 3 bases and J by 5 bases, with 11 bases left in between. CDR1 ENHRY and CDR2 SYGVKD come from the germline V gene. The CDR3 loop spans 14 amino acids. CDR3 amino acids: CAISEDGSNNEQFF. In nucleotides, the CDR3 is TGTGCCATCAGTGAAGACGGGTCCAACAATGAGCAGTTCTTC.

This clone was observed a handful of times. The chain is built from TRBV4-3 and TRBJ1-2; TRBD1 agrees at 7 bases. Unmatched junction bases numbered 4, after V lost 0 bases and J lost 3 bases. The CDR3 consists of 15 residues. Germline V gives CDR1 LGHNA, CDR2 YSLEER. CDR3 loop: CASSQERDRDYGYTF. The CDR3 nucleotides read TGCGCCAGCAGCCAAGAAAGGGACAGAGACTATGGCTACACCTTC.

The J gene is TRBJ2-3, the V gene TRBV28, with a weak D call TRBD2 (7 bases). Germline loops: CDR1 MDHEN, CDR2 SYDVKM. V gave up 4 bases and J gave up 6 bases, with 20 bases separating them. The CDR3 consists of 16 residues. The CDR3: CASSWRGGGLPDTQYF. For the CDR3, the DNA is TGTGCCAGCAGTTGGCGTGGCGGGGGCCTCCCCGATACGCAGTATTTT.

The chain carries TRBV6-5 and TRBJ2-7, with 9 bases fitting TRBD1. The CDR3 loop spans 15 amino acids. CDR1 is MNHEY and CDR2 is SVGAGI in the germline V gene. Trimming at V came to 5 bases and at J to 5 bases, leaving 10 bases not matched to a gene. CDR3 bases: TGTGCCAGCAGTACCATGACAGGGGGTTTCGACGAGCAGTACTTC. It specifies CASSTMTGGFDEQYF.

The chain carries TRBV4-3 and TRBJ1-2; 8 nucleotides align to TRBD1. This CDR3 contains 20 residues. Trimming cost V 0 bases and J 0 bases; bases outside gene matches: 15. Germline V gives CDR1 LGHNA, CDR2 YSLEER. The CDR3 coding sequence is TGCGCCAGCAGCCAAGATATCCGGGACAGGTGGTTGGTAGCTAACTATGGCTACACCTTC. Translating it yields CASSQDIRDRWLVANYGYTF.

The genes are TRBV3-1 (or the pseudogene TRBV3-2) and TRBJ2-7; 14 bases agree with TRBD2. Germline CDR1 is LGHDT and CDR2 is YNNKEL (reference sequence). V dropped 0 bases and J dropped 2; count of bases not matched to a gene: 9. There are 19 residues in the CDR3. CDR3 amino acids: CASSQDPGLAGDGTYEQYF. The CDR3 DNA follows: TGTGCCAGCAGCCAAGATCCGGGACTAGCGGGAGATGGTACCTACGAGCAGTACTTC.

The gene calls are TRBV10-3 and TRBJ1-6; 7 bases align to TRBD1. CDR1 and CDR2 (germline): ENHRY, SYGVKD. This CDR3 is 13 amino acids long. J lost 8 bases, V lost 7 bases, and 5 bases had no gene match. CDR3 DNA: TGTGCCATCACCCCAGGGGGAGATTCACCCCTCCACTTT. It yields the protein CAITPGGDSPLHF.

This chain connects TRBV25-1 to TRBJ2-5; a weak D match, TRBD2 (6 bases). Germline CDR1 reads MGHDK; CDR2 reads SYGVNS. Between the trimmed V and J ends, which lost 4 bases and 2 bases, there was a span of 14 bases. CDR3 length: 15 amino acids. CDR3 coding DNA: TGTGCCAGCAGTGGTTATAAGGGACTGCAAGAGACCCAGTACTTC. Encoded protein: CASSGYKGLQETQYF.

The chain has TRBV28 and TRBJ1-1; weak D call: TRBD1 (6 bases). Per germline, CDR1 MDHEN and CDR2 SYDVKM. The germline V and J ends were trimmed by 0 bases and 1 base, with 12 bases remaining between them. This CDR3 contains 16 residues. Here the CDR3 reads CASSLWGATANTEAFF. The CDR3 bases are TGTGCCAGCAGTTTATGGGGGGCAACCGCGAACACTGAAGCTTTCTTT.

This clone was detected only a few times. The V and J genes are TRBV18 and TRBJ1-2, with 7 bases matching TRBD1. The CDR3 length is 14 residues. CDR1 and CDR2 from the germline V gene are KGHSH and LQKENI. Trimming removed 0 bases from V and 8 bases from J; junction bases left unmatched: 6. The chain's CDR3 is CASSPPIDREGYTF. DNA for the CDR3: TGTGCCAGCTCACCACCAATTGACAGGGAAGGCTACACCTTC.

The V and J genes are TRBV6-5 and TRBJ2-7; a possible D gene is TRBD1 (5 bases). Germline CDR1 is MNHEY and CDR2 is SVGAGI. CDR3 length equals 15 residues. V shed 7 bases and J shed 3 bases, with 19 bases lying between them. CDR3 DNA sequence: TGTGCCAGCATTGGCAGGATGCGGCAGGGCTACGAGCAGTACTTC. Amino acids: CASIGRMRQGYEQYF.

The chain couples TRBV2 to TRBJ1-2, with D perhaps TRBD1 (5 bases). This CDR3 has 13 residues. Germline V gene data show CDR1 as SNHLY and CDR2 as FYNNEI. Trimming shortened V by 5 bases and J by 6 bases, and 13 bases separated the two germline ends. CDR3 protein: CASSRETRDGYTF. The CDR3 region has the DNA TGTGCCAGCAGTAGGGAAACCAGGGATGGCTACACCTTC. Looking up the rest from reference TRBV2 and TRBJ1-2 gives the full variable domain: EPEVTQTPSHQVTQMGQEVILRCVPISNHLYFYWYRQILGQKVEFLVSFYNNEISEKSEIFDDQFSVERPDGSNFTLKIRSTKLEDSAMYFCASSRETRDGYTFGSGTRLTVV.

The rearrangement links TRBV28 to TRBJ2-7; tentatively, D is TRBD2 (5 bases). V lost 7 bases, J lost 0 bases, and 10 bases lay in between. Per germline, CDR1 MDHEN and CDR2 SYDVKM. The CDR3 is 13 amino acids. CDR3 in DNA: TGTGCCAGCACCGGACTGAGCTCCTACGAGCAGTACTTC. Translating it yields CASTGLSSYEQYF.

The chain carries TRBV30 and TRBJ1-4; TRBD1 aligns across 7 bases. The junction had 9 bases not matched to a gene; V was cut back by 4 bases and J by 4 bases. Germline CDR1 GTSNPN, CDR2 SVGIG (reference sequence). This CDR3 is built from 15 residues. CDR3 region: CAWKVGGQSNEKLFF. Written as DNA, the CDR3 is TGTGCCTGGAAAGTAGGGGGACAGAGTAATGAAAAACTGTTTTTT.

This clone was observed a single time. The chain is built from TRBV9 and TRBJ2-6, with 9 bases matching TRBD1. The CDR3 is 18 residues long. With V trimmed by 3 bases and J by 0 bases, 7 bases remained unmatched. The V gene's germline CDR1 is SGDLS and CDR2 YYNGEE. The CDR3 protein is CASSAPGTGISGANVLTF. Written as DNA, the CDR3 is TGTGCCAGCAGCGCTCCCGGGACAGGGATCTCTGGGGCCAACGTCCTGACTTTC.

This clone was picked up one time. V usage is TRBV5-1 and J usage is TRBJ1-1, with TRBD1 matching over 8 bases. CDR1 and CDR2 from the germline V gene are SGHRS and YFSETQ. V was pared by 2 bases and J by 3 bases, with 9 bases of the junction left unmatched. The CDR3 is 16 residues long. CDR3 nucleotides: TGCGCCAGCAGCTTTCTCAGGGGGCTTGAAGACACTGAAGCTTTCTTT. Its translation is CASSFLRGLEDTEAFF.

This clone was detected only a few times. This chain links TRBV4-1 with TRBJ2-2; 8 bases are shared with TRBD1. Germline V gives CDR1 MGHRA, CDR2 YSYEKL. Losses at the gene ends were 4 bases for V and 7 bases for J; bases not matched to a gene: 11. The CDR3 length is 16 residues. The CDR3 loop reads CASSPILGQGHGELFF. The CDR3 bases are TGCGCCAGCAGCCCTATTTTAGGACAGGGTCACGGGGAGCTGTTTTTT.

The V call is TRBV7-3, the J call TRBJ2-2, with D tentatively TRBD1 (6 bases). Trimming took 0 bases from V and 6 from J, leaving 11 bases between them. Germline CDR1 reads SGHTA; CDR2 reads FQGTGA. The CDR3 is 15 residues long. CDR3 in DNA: TGTGCCAGCAGCTTAACGGACGCAGGGGCCGGGGAGCTGTTTTTT. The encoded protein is CASSLTDAGAGELFF.

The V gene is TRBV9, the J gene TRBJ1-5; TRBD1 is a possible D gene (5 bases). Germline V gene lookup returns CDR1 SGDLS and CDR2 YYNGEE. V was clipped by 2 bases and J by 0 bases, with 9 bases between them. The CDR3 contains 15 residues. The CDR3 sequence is CASSVDGHSNQPQHF. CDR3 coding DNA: TGTGCCAGCAGCGTGGACGGACATAGCAATCAGCCCCAGCATTTT.

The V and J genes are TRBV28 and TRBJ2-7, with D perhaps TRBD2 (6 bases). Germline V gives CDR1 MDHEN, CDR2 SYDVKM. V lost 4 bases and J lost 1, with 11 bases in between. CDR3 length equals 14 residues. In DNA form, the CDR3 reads TGTGCCAGCAGTTCTCGTAGCGGATCCTACGAGCAGTACTTC. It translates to CASSSRSGSYEQYF. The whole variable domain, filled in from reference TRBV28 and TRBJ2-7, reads DVKVTQSSRYLVKRTGEKVFLECVQDMDHENMFWYRQDPGLGLRLIYFSYDVKMKEKGDIPEGYSVSREKKERFSLILESASTNQTSMYLCASSSRSGSYEQYFGPGTRLTVT.

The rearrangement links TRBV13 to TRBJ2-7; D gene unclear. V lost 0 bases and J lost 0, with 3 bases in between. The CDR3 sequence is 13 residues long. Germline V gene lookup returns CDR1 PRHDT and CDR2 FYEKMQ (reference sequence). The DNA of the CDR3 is TGTGCCAGCAGCTTAGGACACTCCTACGAGCAGTACTTC. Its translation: CASSLGHSYEQYF. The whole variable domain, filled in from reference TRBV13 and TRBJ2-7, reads AAGVIQSPRHLIKEKRETATLKCYPIPRHDTVYWYQQGPGQDPQFLISFYEKMQSDKGSIPDRFSAQQFSDYHSELNMSSLELGDSALYFCASSLGHSYEQYFGPGTRLTVT.

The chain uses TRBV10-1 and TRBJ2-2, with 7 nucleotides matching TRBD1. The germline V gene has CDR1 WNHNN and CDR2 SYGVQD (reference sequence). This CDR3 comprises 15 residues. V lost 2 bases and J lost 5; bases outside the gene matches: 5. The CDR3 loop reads CASSEMGRGTGELFF. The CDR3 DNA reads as TGCGCCAGCAGTGAGATGGGCAGGGGGACCGGGGAGCTGTTTTTT.

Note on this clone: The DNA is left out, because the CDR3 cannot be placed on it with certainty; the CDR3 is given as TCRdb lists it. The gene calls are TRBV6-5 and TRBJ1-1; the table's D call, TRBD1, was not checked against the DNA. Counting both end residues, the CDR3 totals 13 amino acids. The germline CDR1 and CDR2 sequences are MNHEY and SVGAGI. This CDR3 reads CASILDRNTEAFF.

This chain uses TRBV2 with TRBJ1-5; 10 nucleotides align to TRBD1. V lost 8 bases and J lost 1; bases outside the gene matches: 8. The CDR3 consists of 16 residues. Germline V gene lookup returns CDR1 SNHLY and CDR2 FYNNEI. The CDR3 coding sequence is TGTGCCAGCGGGGGACAGGGGAAAGGAAGCAATCAGCCCCAGCATTTT. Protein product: CASGGQGKGSNQPQHF.

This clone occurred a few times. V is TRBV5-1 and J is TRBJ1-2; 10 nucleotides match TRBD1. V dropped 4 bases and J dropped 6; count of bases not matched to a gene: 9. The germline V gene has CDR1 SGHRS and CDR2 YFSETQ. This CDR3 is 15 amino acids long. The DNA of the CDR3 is TGCGCCAGCAGCCCCCGACAGGGGGCCTCGAATGGCTACACCTTC. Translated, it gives CASSPRQGASNGYTF.

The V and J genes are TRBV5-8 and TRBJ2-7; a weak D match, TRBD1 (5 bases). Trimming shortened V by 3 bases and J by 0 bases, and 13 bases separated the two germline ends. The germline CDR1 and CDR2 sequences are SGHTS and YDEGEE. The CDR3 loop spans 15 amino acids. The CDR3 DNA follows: TGTGCCAGCAGCTCCGAGCACAGGAGCTCCTACGAGCAGTACTTC. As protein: CASSSEHRSSYEQYF.